Only one count was recorded for the clone carrying this TCR beta chain. Its antigen is as yet unknown. Genomic DNA per cell subset filled all wells of several immunoSEQ plates. Ten immunoSEQ deep assay plates were used to sequence the DNA of unsorted PBMCs. Libraries were prepared by immunoSEQ multiplex PCR; TCRdb keeps only in-frame clonotypes and omits some of them. The repertoire holds 490,000 or so clones, with around 80% as singletons. The CDR3 contains 15 residues. The V and J ends lost 7 bases and 8 bases, in that order; junction bases with no gene match: 13. CDR1 is MDHEN and CDR2 is SYDVKM in the germline V gene. Genomic DNA of unsorted samples came from around 84 million PBMCs. The sample is drawn from a study of shared clonotypes between healthy human individuals. Overall study results and limits: Sample collection involved blood only; tissue repertoires are likely different.

The chain combines TRBV28 with TRBJ1-2, with 10 bases fitting TRBD1. Sequencing was performed on PBMCs. The receptor's source is a woman aged 40 to 49 in good health. Some clones in this sample may be carry-over from other donors' samples. This CDR3 reads CASTDPGQGGGGYTF. The CDR3 DNA follows: TGTGCCAGCACCGATCCCGGACAGGGGGGTGGAGGCTACACCTTC.